What follows describes a single TCR beta chain. The study ran its PCR with 60 Vbeta and 13 Jbeta primers. Under the authors' procedure: About 11 million of tens of millions of unique TCR beta chains were shared, per a later count. Profiled with immunoSEQ multiplex PCR; TCRdb holds only in-frame clones, not every one. V and J calls and clone size follow that table, whereas D and trimming were derived from the DNA. The sample features 150,000 or so clones, with around 1.5% in its top ten. This sample is part of a study of cytomegalovirus exposure and HLA in healthy donors. The material sequenced was PBMCs. The source of this sequence is a woman aged 45-65 years in good health and CMV-seronegative.

The CDR3 loop is CASNQRIKNREPQYF. DNA for the CDR3: TGTGCCAGCAACCAAAGAATCAAAAACCGGGAACCGCAGTATTTT. This chain connects TRBV5-6 to TRBJ2-3; the D gene is possibly TRBD2 (5 bases). The ends were cut back, 6 bases at V and 10 bases at J, with 24 bases in the middle. The CDR3 has 15 amino acids. Looked up from germline, CDR1 is SGHDT and CDR2 is YYEEEE.